A selection of T cell receptor beta chains follows, all from one sample in a study of cytomegalovirus exposure and HLA in healthy donors. Clones were read by immunoSEQ multiplex PCR, and TCRdb kept only the in-frame ones, dropping some. The data show about 35,000 clones, 75% to 85% seen once. The sequenced sample was PBMCs. The origin of the receptors is a male donor in good health and CMV-seronegative. Each CDR3 is given with its conserved first and last residue. A D gene is named only where the DNA matches it firmly. Only part of the rows carry a size: once, few, many, or a class if the clone is expanded.

clone size	J gene	D gene	V gene	CDR3 length	CDR3 protein	CDR3 DNA
-	TRBJ2-5	-	TRBV7-9	11	CASQGGETQYF	TGTGCCAGCCAGGGAGGAGAGACCCAGTACTTC
-	TRBJ1-4	-	TRBV4-1	14	CASSLIPAGEKLFF	TGCGCCAGCAGCCTAATCCCGGCGGGTGAAAAACTGTTTTTT
-	TRBJ2-1	TRBD2	TRBV6-5	15	CASRLSGSSYNEQFF	TGTGCCAGCAGACTTAGCGGGAGCTCCTACAATGAGCAGTTCTTC
-	TRBJ1-6	TRBD1	TRBV6-5	14	CASSNRQGVSPLHF	TGTGCCAGCAGCAACAGGCAGGGGGTCTCACCCCTCCACTTT
-	TRBJ2-7	-	TRBV5-1	13	CASSSGAGYEQYF	TGCGCCAGCAGCTCAGGGGCCGGGTACGAGCAGTACTTC
-	TRBJ1-6	-	TRBV5-4	17	CASSLDTYASRGSPLHF	TGTGCCAGCAGCTTGGACACCTATGCCTCTAGAGGCTCACCCCTCCACTTT
-	TRBJ1-2	TRBD1	TRBV13	13	CASRTGGAGGYTF	TGTGCCAGCAGAACAGGGGGCGCCGGAGGCTACACCTTC
-	TRBJ1-2	-	TRBV21-1	16	CASSTGGRVVNYGYTF	TGTGCCAGCAGCACGGGGGGGAGGGTAGTTAACTATGGCTACACCTTC
few	TRBJ1-4	-	TRBV30	13	CAWSVSRAGKLFF	TGTGCCTGGAGTGTATCCCGGGCGGGGAAACTGTTTTTT
-	TRBJ2-7	TRBD1	TRBV7-9	15	CASSPPGQGAREQYF	TGTGCCAGCAGCCCTCCGGGACAGGGGGCGCGAGAGCAGTACTTC
once	TRBJ1-1	-	TRBV6-1	13	CASSEGGQPKSFF	TGTGCCAGCAGTGAGGGAGGGCAGCCCAAATCTTTCTTT
-	TRBJ2-2	-	TRBV29-1	13	CSVELATEGELFF	TGCAGCGTTGAATTGGCGACTGAAGGCGAGCTGTTTTTT
-	TRBJ2-6	TRBD1	TRBV5-6	16	CASSPGTGDGANVLTF	TGTGCCAGCAGCCCCGGGACAGGGGATGGGGCCAACGTCCTGACTTTC
-	TRBJ1-2	-	TRBV2	15	CASSASTAANYGYTF	TGTGCCAGCAGTGCTTCGACAGCCGCAAACTATGGCTACACCTTC
-	TRBJ2-7	-	TRBV6-1	14	CASSEGQGSYEQYF	TGTGCCAGCAGTGAAGGGCAGGGTTCCTACGAGCAGTACTTC
-	TRBJ1-1	-	TRBV30	14	CAWKGSGKHTEAFF	TGTGCCTGGAAAGGTTCGGGGAAACACACTGAAGCTTTCTTT
-	TRBJ1-2	-	TRBV7-2	14	CASRFWGGANGYTF	TGTGCCAGCAGGTTTTGGGGAGGGGCCAATGGCTACACCTTC
-	TRBJ1-4	TRBD1	TRBV2	15	CASTGRQGPNEKLFF	TGTGCCAGCACCGGGCGACAGGGGCCTAATGAAAAACTGTTTTTT